The clone carrying this T cell receptor (beta chain) turned up a few times. What it binds is unknown. This record belongs to a study of spatial heterogeneity in lung cancer. For the study at large: Averaged across combinations, each unique TCR and UMI pairing appeared more than ten times in raw reads, which were uncorrected.

Whole-study findings and limits: Ubiquitous expanded tumor TCRs appeared in blood more at resection than follow-up.

Stated time point: sample taken at primary tumor resection. Whole RNA obtained from tumor, nontumor lung or frozen PBMC underwent sequencing without sorting. Samples came from 70 to 80 TRACERx patients with untreated early-stage lung cancer. TCRdb reprocessed the 5' RACE reads with MiXCR, giving one entry per CDR3 protein. The table has tens of thousands of distinct CDR3 sequences, around 12% seen once. The sample was PBMCs, taken at surgery. This TCR derives from a male donor with early-stage non-small cell lung cancer.

CDR3 loop: CAGGDSEVLFF. DNA for the CDR3: TGTGCCGGCGGGGACTCCGAGGTACTGTTTTTT. J is TRBJ1-4 and V is TRBV30, with a possible D match to TRBD1 (5 bases). Looked up from germline, CDR1 is GTSNPN and CDR2 is SVGIG (reference sequence). Trimming left V 8 bases short and J 13 bases short, with 17 bases between. The CDR3 runs 11 residues. Full variable domain (remainder filled in from reference TRBV30 and TRBJ1-4): SQTIHQWPATLVQPVGSPLSLECTVEGTSNPNLYWYRQAAGRGLQLLFYSVGIGQISSEVPQNLSASRPQDRQFILSSKKLLLSDSGFYLCAGGDSEVLFFGSGTQLSVL.